This T cell receptor beta chain was captured in a study of identical twins. This clonotype was counted only a few times. Its antigen is as yet unknown. TCRdb redid the calling of the 5' RACE reads with MiXCR, one entry per CDR3 protein. The data contain some 1,600,000 distinct CDR3 sequences, less than 35% of them singletons. The study's findings and limits: Fewer insertions marked abundant cord blood beta clonotypes; young adult naive trended weakly, memory not at all. Alpha sequences that were out-of-frame and twin-shared showed an excess of low generation probability.

Unmatched junction bases numbered 7, after V lost 7 bases and J lost 4 bases. There are 13 residues in the CDR3. Germline V lookup: CDR1 DFQATT, CDR2 SNEGSKA (reference sequence). The specimen was cord blood. The chain is built from TRBV20-1 and TRBJ2-7, with 10 bases lining up with TRBD2. This clonotype was obtained from a newborn girl in good health. CDR3 coding DNA: TGCAGTGTCGAGCGGGAGGGTTCGTACGAGCAGTACTTC. Its translation is CSVEREGSYEQYF.